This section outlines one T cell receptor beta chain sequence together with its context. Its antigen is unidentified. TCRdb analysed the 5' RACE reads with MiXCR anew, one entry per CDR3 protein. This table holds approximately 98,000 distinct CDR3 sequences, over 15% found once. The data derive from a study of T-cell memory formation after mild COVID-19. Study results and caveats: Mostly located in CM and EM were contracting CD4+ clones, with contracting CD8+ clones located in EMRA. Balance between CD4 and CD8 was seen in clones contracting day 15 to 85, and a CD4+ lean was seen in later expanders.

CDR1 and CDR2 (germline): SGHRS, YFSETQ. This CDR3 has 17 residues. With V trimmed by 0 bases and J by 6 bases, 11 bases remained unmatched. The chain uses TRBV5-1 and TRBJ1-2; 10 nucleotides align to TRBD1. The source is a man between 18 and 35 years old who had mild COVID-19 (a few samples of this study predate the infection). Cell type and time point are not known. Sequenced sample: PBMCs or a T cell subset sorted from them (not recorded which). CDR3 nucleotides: TGCGCCAGCAGCTTGGCCGAGACAGGGGGCACAAAGGATGGCTACACCTTC. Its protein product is CASSLAETGGTKDGYTF.